This TCR beta chain was sequenced in a study of blood T cell repertoires in COVID-19. Across the whole study: Collection of acute and convalescent COVID-19 samples took place in the United States, Italy and Spain.

The CDR3 extends over 14 amino acids. Unmatched junction bases numbered 6, after V lost 5 bases and J lost 9 bases. In germline, CDR1 is LNHDA, CDR2 SQIVND (reference sequence). Measured with immunoSEQ multiplex PCR; TCRdb has only the in-frame clones, and not every one. The top ten hold 0.2% to 0.3% of the sample, which has roughly 700,000 clones, approximately 90% seen once. The chain employs TRBV19 and TRBJ2-1, with 11 bases matching TRBD1. The source material was peripheral blood. The receptor was derived from a woman between 18 and 30 years old with acute or convalescent COVID-19. The CDR3 spells CASSERTGGGEQFF. CDR3 DNA sequence: TGTGCCAGTAGTGAAAGGACAGGGGGCGGTGAGCAGTTCTTC.